These 25 T cell receptor beta chains originate from one sample sequenced in a study of OX40 agonist ivuxolimab in advanced cancers. Sequencing used immunoSEQ multiplex PCR; TCRdb keeps in-frame clones, though not all of them. Of 53,000 or so clones listed, roughly 80% are singletons. Sample: CD4+ or CD8+ T cells sorted from blood, taken in a trial of the OX40 agonist ivuxolimab. All receptors derive from an adult with an advanced solid tumor such as melanoma, head and neck, liver or kidney cancer.

The V gene is TRBV7-6, the J gene TRBJ2-7, with 10 bases identical to TRBD1. Germline CDR1 is SGHVS and CDR2 is FNYEAQ. V lost 3 bases to trimming and J lost 4 bases; unmatched junction nucleotides: 6. The CDR3 has 15 residues. CDR3 loop: CASSLGGTGDYEQYF. The DNA for the CDR3 is TGTGCCAGCAGCTTGGGTGGGACAGGGGATTACGAGCAGTACTTC.

This rearrangement joins TRBV19 to TRBJ2-5, with 8 bases aligning to TRBD1. The J call may be faulty, since TRBJ2-7 better matches the DNA end. The CDR3 has 13 residues. Germline V gene lookup returns CDR1 LNHDA and CDR2 SQIVND (reference sequence). DNA of the CDR3: TGTGCCAGTAGTATTGACAGGGGCTACGAGCAGTACTTC. Translating gives CASSIDRGYEQYF.

This chain joins TRBV19 and TRBJ1-1; D is uncertain. V dropped 11 bases and J dropped 4 bases, with 23 bases sitting between them. Germline V gene data show CDR1 as LNHDA and CDR2 as SQIVND (reference sequence). CDR3 length: 15 residues. CDR3 DNA: TGTGCCTCCAAAGTAACAGCTATCCGGGGCACTGAAGCTTTCTTT. Its protein product is CASKVTAIRGTEAFF.

This chain joins TRBV7-2 and TRBJ1-5, with D unresolved. Trimming cost V 3 bases and J 4 bases, with 7 bases left between them. Germline CDR1 and CDR2: SGHTA and FQGNSA. The CDR3 length is 13 residues. The CDR3 bases are TGTGCCAGCAGCTTGGCCCTAAATCAGCCCCAGCATTTT. Protein sequence: CASSLALNQPQHF. Looking up the rest from reference TRBV7-2 and TRBJ1-5 gives the full variable domain: GAGVSQSPSNKVTEKGKDVELRCDPISGHTALYWYRQSLGQGLEFLIYFQGNSAPDKSGLPSDRFSAERTGGSVSTLTIQRTQQEDSAVYLCASSLALNQPQHFGDGTRLSIL.

The chain joins TRBV14 to TRBJ2-7; 10 nucleotides agree with TRBD2. The CDR3 is made up of 15 amino acids. V lost 2 bases to trimming and J lost 2 bases; unmatched junction nucleotides: 3. Germline values: CDR1 SGHDN, CDR2 FVKESK. CDR3 protein: CASSQLAGAPYEQYF. The CDR3 DNA reads as TGTGCCAGCAGCCAACTAGCGGGAGCCCCCTACGAGCAGTACTTC.

The chain links TRBV10-1 to TRBJ2-5; the D is unclear. Germline assignment: CDR1 WNHNN and CDR2 SYGVQD (reference sequence). The length of the CDR3 is 14 residues. V lost 0 bases and J 1 base, leaving 6 bases between the germline ends. CDR3 loop: CASSESPSQETQYF. The DNA of the CDR3 is TGCGCCAGCAGTGAGTCGCCCTCCCAAGAGACCCAGTACTTC.

The chain uses TRBV12-2 and TRBJ2-7; the listed D gene, TRBD2, was not tested against the DNA. TRBV12-2 is assigned pseudogene status. This CDR3 has 16 residues. CDR3 sequence (DNA): TGTGCAAGTCGCTTAGTGAGGACTAGCGGATCCTACGAGCAGTACTTC. It codes for CASRLVRTSGSYEQYF.

This clone was detected ten times or more. The V gene is TRBV6-1, the J gene TRBJ1-2; tentative D call: TRBD1 (6 bases). The germline V gene encodes CDR1 MNHNS and CDR2 SASEGT. Trimming took off 6 bases at V and 5 bases at J, with 16 bases between the two ends. This CDR3 has 14 residues. For the CDR3, the DNA is TGTGCCAGCAGCCACACACAGGGAGGGTATGGCTACACCTTC. This codes for CASSHTQGGYGYTF.

This chain joins TRBV18 and TRBJ2-5; no reliable D call. The CDR3 runs 14 residues. Germline CDR1 reads KGHSH; CDR2 reads LQKENI. V was shortened by 3 bases and J by 1 base, with 9 bases between the two germline ends. CDR3 sequence reads: CASSPATSQETQYF. CDR3 in DNA: TGTGCCAGCTCACCGGCGACAAGCCAAGAGACCCAGTACTTC.

The chain couples TRBV11-2 to TRBJ2-3, with TRBD1 matching 9 bases. Looked up from germline, CDR1 is SGHAT and CDR2 is FQNNGV. With V trimmed by 5 bases and J by 0 bases, 6 bases remained unmatched. CDR3 size: 16 residues. The CDR3 sequence: CASSAWTGASTDTQYF. CDR3 DNA: TGTGCCAGCAGCGCCTGGACAGGGGCCAGCACAGATACGCAGTATTTT.

This chain connects TRBV6-1 to TRBJ1-5, with D possibly being TRBD1 (5 bases). Germline V CDR1 and CDR2: MNHNS, SASEGT. The CDR3 is 17 residues long. The germline V and J ends were trimmed by 4 bases and 0 bases, with 16 bases remaining between them. This chain's CDR3 is CASSARDRAYSNQPQHF. For the CDR3, the DNA is TGTGCCAGCAGTGCTCGAGACAGAGCGTATAGCAATCAGCCCCAGCATTTT.

The chain links TRBV5-6 to TRBJ1-5, with D perhaps TRBD1 (5 bases). The CDR3 contains 16 residues. V was trimmed by 1 base and J by 4 bases, leaving 15 bases between them. Per the germline V gene, CDR1 is SGHDT and CDR2 is YYEEEE. The CDR3 is CASSLRRQGINQPQHF. The CDR3 DNA follows: TGTGCCAGCAGCTTGAGGCGGCAGGGAATTAATCAGCCCCAGCATTTT.

This clone was detected a few times. The chain links TRBV9 to TRBJ2-7; D possibly uses TRBD1 or TRBD2 (5 bases each). Germline values: CDR1 SGDLS, CDR2 YYNGEE. Trimming removed 4 bases at V and 6 bases at J, with 20 bases between. CDR3 size: 15 residues. The CDR3 here is CASSLTGTGVAEQYF. Here the CDR3 DNA reads TGTGCCAGCAGCCTCACCGGGACGGGTGTCGCCGAGCAGTACTTC.

The J gene is TRBJ1-1, the V gene TRBV15; D is uncertain. CDR3 length: 15 residues. The germline V gene encodes CDR1 LNHNV and CDR2 YYDKDF (reference sequence). Trimming removed 0 bases at V and 6 bases at J, with 14 bases between. CDR3 DNA sequence: TGTGCCACCAGCAGAGACGGGCAAAAAATCCCTGAAGCTTTCTTT. It translates to CATSRDGQKIPEAFF. Full variable domain (missing parts from reference TRBV15 and TRBJ1-1): DAMVIQNPRYQVTQFGKPVTLSCSQTLNHNVMYWYQQKSSQAPKLLFHYYDKDFNNEADTPDNFQSRRPNTSFCFLDIRSPGLGDTAMYLCATSRDGQKIPEAFFGQGTRLTVV.

The genes are TRBV11-3 and TRBJ2-2, with 7 bases that match TRBD2. The CDR3 covers 16 residues. Unmatched junction bases numbered 8, after V lost 0 bases and J lost 7 bases. Looked up from germline, CDR1 is SGHNT and CDR2 is YENEEA. The CDR3 DNA reads as TGTGCCAGCAGCTTAGATGGGGCGGCTAGCGGCGGGGAGCTGTTTTTT. Encoded protein: CASSLDGAASGGELFF.

The V call is TRBV7-2, the J call TRBJ1-5, with no clear D. CDR3 length: 12 amino acids. V shed 3 bases and J shed 0 bases, with 0 bases lying between them. CDR1 and CDR2 from the germline V gene are SGHTA and FQGNSA. The CDR3 spells CASSFSNQPQHF. The CDR3 nucleotides read TGTGCCAGCAGCTTTAGCAATCAGCCCCAGCATTTT. Full variable domain (missing parts from reference TRBV7-2 and TRBJ1-5): GAGVSQSPSNKVTEKGKDVELRCDPISGHTALYWYRQSLGQGLEFLIYFQGNSAPDKSGLPSDRFSAERTGGSVSTLTIQRTQQEDSAVYLCASSFSNQPQHFGDGTRLSIL.

This chain links TRBV30 with TRBJ2-7, with D uncertain. This CDR3 region has 15 residues. V was clipped by 3 bases and J by 3 bases, with 18 bases between them. CDR1 GTSNPN and CDR2 SVGIG come from the germline V gene (reference sequence). Written as DNA, the CDR3 is TGTGCCTGGAGCCCGGCCGGTCCGCCGGGCTACGAGCAGTACTTC. It specifies CAWSPAGPPGYEQYF.

V and J are TRBV6-1 and TRBJ2-6; 7 bases match TRBD2. CDR3 length: 16 residues. Germline CDR1 and CDR2: MNHNS and SASEGT. V shed 3 bases, J shed 0 bases, and the junction held 2 bases outside the gene matches. CDR3 amino acids: CASSEASGSGANVLTF. The CDR3 bases are TGTGCCAGCAGTGAGGCTAGCGGCTCTGGGGCCAACGTCCTGACTTTC.

V usage is TRBV5-1 and J usage is TRBJ2-4; D may be TRBD2 (6 bases). V lost 2 bases and J 0 bases, leaving 6 bases between the germline ends. Germline lookup yields CDR1 SGHRS and CDR2 YFSETQ. This CDR3 comprises 14 residues. CDR3 amino acids: CASSFSGAKNIQYF. CDR3 sequence (DNA): TGCGCCAGCAGCTTTAGCGGAGCCAAAAACATTCAGTACTTC. Using reference TRBV5-1 and TRBJ2-4 for the parts outside the CDR3, the full variable domain is KAGVTQTPRYLIKTRGQQVTLSCSPISGHRSVSWYQQTPGQGLQFLFEYFSETQRNKGNFPGRFSGRQFSNSRSEMNVSTLELGDSALYLCASSFSGAKNIQYFGAGTRLSVL.

This clone was counted between two and nine times. V and J are TRBV27 and TRBJ1-5, with a weak D call TRBD1 (6 bases). The CDR3 runs to 15 residues. V was clipped by 3 bases and J by 3 bases, with 12 bases between them. CDR1 is MNHEY, CDR2 SMNVEV, per germline (reference sequence). The CDR3 nucleotides are TGTGCCAGCAGTTTCGGAGGACAGCTCAATCAGCCCCAGCATTTT. Amino acids: CASSFGGQLNQPQHF.

The J gene is TRBJ2-2, the V gene TRBV7-3, with TRBD1 matching over 8 bases. Germline-derived CDR1 and CDR2 are SGHTA and FQGTGA. This CDR3 is built from 17 residues. V gave up 5 bases and J gave up 7 bases; unmatched junction bases: 15. CDR3 sequence (DNA): TGTGCCAGCAGCCCCCCGCCAGGGGGCAGATTTGGCGGGGAGCTGTTTTTT. Its translation: CASSPPPGGRFGGELFF.

The rearrangement joins TRBV5-5 to TRBJ1-1; 10 nucleotides match TRBD1. Losses at the gene ends were 4 bases for V and 9 bases for J; bases not matched to a gene: 12. The CDR3 contains 15 residues. From germline, CDR1 is SGHKS and CDR2 YYEKEE (reference sequence). CDR3 amino acids: CASSGSGTGEMKAFF. The CDR3 DNA reads as TGTGCCAGCAGCGGCAGCGGGACAGGGGAAATGAAAGCTTTCTTT.

In its sample, this clone was seen once. The gene calls are TRBV6-1 and TRBJ2-7, with 11 bases lining up with TRBD2. Germline V CDR1 and CDR2: MNHNS, SASEGT. The junction had 7 bases not matched to a gene; V was cut back by 6 bases and J by 6 bases. This CDR3 is 14 amino acids long. This CDR3 reads CASRQLAGVTEQYF. The CDR3 DNA reads as TGTGCCAGCAGACAACTAGCGGGAGTTACCGAGCAGTACTTC.

The chain combines TRBV19 with TRBJ2-1; 16 bases match TRBD2. V lost 5 bases, J lost 6 bases, and 10 bases stayed unmatched. CDR3 size: 18 residues. Per germline, CDR1 LNHDA and CDR2 SQIVND (reference sequence). As DNA, the CDR3 is TGTGCCAGTAGTTCACCGGGACTAGCGGGAGGGCCGTCCAATGAGCAGTTCTTC. Its protein product is CASSSPGLAGGPSNEQFF.

The chain couples TRBV4-1 to TRBJ1-1; D is ambiguous. The CDR3 spans 14 residues. V was clipped by 1 base and J by 8 bases, with 14 bases between them. Germline CDR1 MGHRA, CDR2 YSYEKL. The CDR3 reads CASSQGTRELEAFF. The CDR3 bases are TGCGCCAGCAGCCAAGGGACTAGGGAGCTAGAAGCTTTCTTT.